This T cell receptor beta chain originates from a study of beta chain features in type 1 diabetes. Every isolated RNA sample was fully reverse transcribed, so sequencing captured expressed TCRB transcripts. Repertoires were generated with immunoSEQ multiplex PCR, while TCRdb's copy carries only in-frame clones and drops some. The sample carries about 300,000 clones, roughly 8% recorded once. There are a few counts of this clone. Antigen unknown. The study, taken as a whole, reports: Lower insertion and higher deletion counts appeared at VDJ junctions in type 1 diabetes patients.

CDR1 and CDR2 from the germline V gene are SQVTM and ANQGSEA. V lost 7 bases, J lost 7 bases, and 12 bases stayed unmatched. The CDR3 runs 15 residues. The sequencing input was central memory CD4+ T cells from blood. The chain links TRBV29-1 to TRBJ1-4, with TRBD1 matching over 10 bases. This receptor was identified in a young woman in good health. CDR3 bases: TGCAGCGCCCAAGGGGACAGGGGCGGTGTTGAAAAACTGTTTTTT. Protein: CSAQGDRGGVEKLFF.